The 25 T cell receptor beta chains reported below all come from one sample, sequenced in a study of identical twins (dated by TCRdb to 2016 to 2018). The library was generated by 5' RACE. Data came from an Illumina HiSeq 2000. TCRdb reprocessing: public reads trimmed at Q25 with fastp, clones called with MiXCR, in-frame beta chains kept. Every CDR3 protein is listed once, alongside the most common genes and DNA of its rows. The sample includes hundreds of thousands of distinct CDR3 sequences, with 7.5% observed a single time. The top ten constitute around 2.1% of the sample. The sample was also linked to a second study, of yellow fever vaccine responses in identical twins.

The sequencing sample was made of memory (CD45RO+) T cells sorted from blood. Per the publication, the cell subset or site label means: CD45RO+ enriched T cells. The receptor set was obtained from a woman aged 18-35 years in good health.

This clonotype has a count of ten or more. This chain connects TRBV27 to TRBJ2-1; tentatively, D is TRBD1 (6 bases). Germline V CDR1 and CDR2: MNHEY, SMNVEV (reference sequence). The germline V and J ends were trimmed by 7 bases and 9 bases, with 19 bases remaining between them. This CDR3 comprises 14 residues. The chain's CDR3 is CASNPRGGEVEQFF. The CDR3 nucleotides read TGTGCCAGCAACCCGCGAGGGGGAGAGGTTGAGCAGTTCTTC.

The CDR3 sequence is CAWNYGGRGEQFF. CDR3 bases: TGTGCCTGGAACTACGGGGGGCGCGGTGAGCAGTTCTTC. This rearrangement joins TRBV30 to TRBJ2-1, with a possible D match to TRBD2 (7 bases). Trimming removed 4 bases from V and 9 bases from J, with 16 bases in between. The length of the CDR3 is 13 residues. CDR1 GTSNPN and CDR2 SVGIG come from the germline V gene (reference sequence). The full variable domain, in which reference TRBV30 and TRBJ2-1 provide the parts outside the CDR3, is SQTIHQWPATLVQPVGSPLSLECTVEGTSNPNLYWYRQAAGRGLQLLFYSVGIGQISSEVPQNLSASRPQDRQFILSSKKLLLSDSGFYLCAWNYGGRGEQFFGPGTRLTVL.

This clonotype was observed many times. The gene calls are TRBV7-9 and TRBJ2-5; possible D gene TRBD1, 6 bases. Germline V gene lookup returns CDR1 SEHNR and CDR2 FQNEAQ (reference sequence). The germline V and J ends were trimmed by 4 bases and 4 bases, with 13 bases remaining between them. The CDR3 totals 14 residues. CDR3 nucleotides: TGTGCCAGCAGCTCAGGGGTGTGGGGAGAGACCCAGTACTTC. Translating it yields CASSSGVWGETQYF. Full variable domain (rest looked up from reference TRBV7-9 and TRBJ2-5): DTGVSQNPRHKITKRGQNVTFRCDPISEHNRLYWYRQTLGQGPEFLTYFQNEAQLEKSRLLSDRFSAERPKGSFSTLEIQRTEQGDSAMYLCASSSGVWGETQYFGPGTRLLVL.

This clonotype showed up just a few times. The CDR3 sequence is CASSFSRAGELFF. CDR3 DNA sequence: TGCGCCAGCAGCTTTAGCAGGGCCGGGGAGCTGTTTTTT. The chain carries TRBV5-1 and TRBJ2-2; D is possibly TRBD1 (5 bases). The CDR3 totals 13 residues. The germline CDR1 and CDR2 sequences are SGHRS and YFSETQ. V lost 2 bases, J lost 6 bases, and 8 bases lay in between. Based on the CDR3 plus reference TRBV5-1 and TRBJ2-2, the full variable domain is KAGVTQTPRYLIKTRGQQVTLSCSPISGHRSVSWYQQTPGQGLQFLFEYFSETQRNKGNFPGRFSGRQFSNSRSEMNVSTLELGDSALYLCASSFSRAGELFFGEGSRLTVL.

Judged by abundance, this clonotype is medium-sized. This chain connects TRBV3-1 to TRBJ2-3; TRBD2 might be the D (6 bases). The CDR3 consists of 15 residues. The V end lost 1 base, the J end lost 2 bases, and 10 bases lay between the germline ends. The germline V gene has CDR1 LGHDT and CDR2 YNNKEL (reference sequence). The CDR3 coding sequence is TGTGCCAGCAGCCAAGTCGGAGGGACCACAGATACGCAGTATTTT. This translates into CASSQVGGTTDTQYF.

The chain links TRBV5-1 to TRBJ2-5, with D uncertain. The ends were cut back, 1 base at V and 2 bases at J, with 18 bases in the middle. CDR1 SGHRS and CDR2 YFSETQ come from the germline V gene. The CDR3 has 17 amino acids. This CDR3 is CASSLFGSPRSQETQYF. The CDR3 bases are TGCGCCAGCAGCTTGTTCGGGTCCCCGAGGTCTCAAGAGACCCAGTACTTC.

This clonotype was detected many times. This chain connects TRBV20-1 to TRBJ2-7; no firm D call. V gave up 1 base and J gave up 3 bases, with 13 bases separating them. Germline values: CDR1 DFQATT, CDR2 SNEGSKA (reference sequence). The CDR3 spans 14 residues. CDR3 DNA: TGCAGTGCTAGAGGTGGTGGGGATCGCTACGAGCAGTACTTC. This translates into CSARGGGDRYEQYF.

This clonotype was picked up many times. The V call is TRBV11-2, the J call TRBJ2-4; a possible D gene is TRBD2 (5 bases). CDR3 length: 12 residues. Germline V gene sequence: CDR1 SGHAT, CDR2 FQNNGV. Trimming cost V 3 bases and J 15 bases, with 15 bases left between them. This CDR3 is CASSLGPGSRYF. CDR3 bases: TGTGCCAGCAGCTTGGGCCCGGGATCCCGGTACTTC.

This clonotype occurred a few times. V gene TRBV21-1 combines with J gene TRBJ2-5; the table assigns TRBD1, which was not confirmed against the DNA. TRBV21-1 is recorded as a pseudogene. The CDR3 is 15 residues long. Here the CDR3 reads CASSKPERGEETQYF. Here the CDR3 DNA reads TGTGCCAGCAGCAAACCAGAAAGGGGCGAAGAGACCCAGTACTTC.

The V and J genes are TRBV27 and TRBJ2-2; possible D gene TRBD2, 6 bases. This CDR3 is built from 20 residues. Trimming took off 4 bases at V and 2 bases at J, with 26 bases between the two ends. Germline CDR1 is MNHEY and CDR2 is SMNVEV (reference sequence). Here the CDR3 DNA reads TGTGCCAGCAGTTCTAACGTTTTGGGGCCCGGGACTTTAAACACCGGGGAGCTGTTTTTT. Translated, it gives CASSSNVLGPGTLNTGELFF.

The sample holds many counts of this clonotype. The chain employs TRBV12-3 or TRBV12-4 and TRBJ1-5, with D unclear. The CDR3 totals 12 residues. Trimming stripped 7 bases from V and 5 bases from J, with 9 bases between. CDR3: CASTLRDQPQHF. CDR3 sequence (DNA): TGTGCCAGCACCTTACGGGATCAGCCCCAGCATTTT.

This clonotype was observed a few times. This chain links TRBV4-1 with TRBJ1-1; no clear D gene. With 1 base removed from V and 3 bases from J, the gap between germline ends came to 6 bases. Per germline, CDR1 MGHRA and CDR2 YSYEKL. The CDR3 loop spans 13 amino acids. The DNA for the CDR3 is TGCGCCAGCAGCCAAGCACTCTACACTGAAGCTTTCTTT. This codes for CASSQALYTEAFF.

The chain recombines TRBV28 with TRBJ2-1; the D is unclear. Trimming shortened V by 5 bases and J by 5 bases, and 7 bases separated the two germline ends. This CDR3 is 12 amino acids long. CDR1 is MDHEN and CDR2 is SYDVKM in the germline V gene. DNA of the CDR3: TGTGCCAGCAGTATTCGGGACAATGAGCAGTTCTTC. Residues: CASSIRDNEQFF.

V usage is TRBV6-1 and J usage is TRBJ2-7; D is unclear. V gave up 8 bases and J gave up 5 bases, with 16 bases separating them. Germline values: CDR1 MNHNS, CDR2 SASEGT. The CDR3 is 13 residues long. The CDR3 reads CASFLVGFDEQYF. The CDR3 coding sequence is TGTGCCAGCTTTTTGGTTGGGTTCGACGAGCAGTACTTC.

V and J are TRBV27 and TRBJ1-1; D possibly corresponds to TRBD1 (6 bases). This CDR3 has 15 residues. Between the trimmed V and J ends, which lost 3 bases and 1 base, there was a span of 12 bases. Germline values: CDR1 MNHEY, CDR2 SMNVEV (reference sequence). The CDR3 sequence is CASSFHRDGNTEAFF. CDR3 in DNA: TGTGCCAGCAGTTTCCACAGGGATGGGAACACTGAAGCTTTCTTT.

Ten or more counts support this clonotype. The rearrangement uses TRBV29-1 and TRBJ1-2, with D hard to call. The CDR3 spans 10 residues. Germline V lookup: CDR1 SQVTM, CDR2 ANQGSEA. V lost 2 bases and J lost 7, with 5 bases in between. The CDR3, as DNA: TGCAGCGTTGAACGGGCTGGCTACACCTTC. This encodes CSVERAGYTF.

This clonotype turned up a few times. The rearrangement joins TRBV18 to TRBJ2-3, with 8 bases that match TRBD2. Per the germline V gene, CDR1 is KGHSH and CDR2 is LQKENI. Trimming cost V 2 bases and J 2 bases; bases outside gene matches: 9. The CDR3 sequence is 17 residues long. CDR3 nucleotides: TGTGCCAGCTCACCATTAAGGACTAGCCGACCCACAGATACGCAGTATTTT. Residues: CASSPLRTSRPTDTQYF.

This clonotype was counted at least ten times. This chain joins TRBV5-1 and TRBJ1-4, with no clear D. The CDR3 runs to 15 residues. V was cut by 1 base and J by 10 bases, with 17 bases left in between. Germline V gene lookup returns CDR1 SGHRS and CDR2 YFSETQ. The CDR3 protein is CASSLNAENRGKLFF. The CDR3 nucleotides are TGCGCCAGCAGCTTGAATGCGGAGAACCGTGGAAAACTGTTTTTT. Combining the CDR3 with reference TRBV5-1 and TRBJ1-4 gives the whole variable domain KAGVTQTPRYLIKTRGQQVTLSCSPISGHRSVSWYQQTPGQGLQFLFEYFSETQRNKGNFPGRFSGRQFSNSRSEMNVSTLELGDSALYLCASSLNAENRGKLFFGSGTQLSVL.

The V gene is TRBV6-2 or TRBV6-3, the J gene TRBJ2-2; 13 positions agree with TRBD2. V lost 7 bases to trimming and J lost 4 bases; unmatched junction nucleotides: 9. The CDR3 is made up of 17 amino acids. Germline CDR1 and CDR2: MNHEY and SVGEGT. The CDR3 DNA reads as TGTGCCAGCATACCATCCGGGACTAGCGGGATCACCGGGGAGCTGTTTTTT. It is translated as CASIPSGTSGITGELFF.

The J gene is TRBJ2-7, the V gene TRBV7-2, with D possibly called TRBD1 or TRBD2 (6 bases each). The V and J ends lost 5 bases and 2 bases respectively, with 16 bases between them. CDR1 is SGHTA and CDR2 is FQGNSA in the germline V gene. The CDR3 extends over 15 amino acids. The CDR3 bases are TGTGCCAGCAGCCAAGGGGGTAGGGAGGCCTACGAGCAGTACTTC. This codes for CASSQGGREAYEQYF.

The table lists this clonotype with a few counts. This chain connects TRBV9 to TRBJ2-2; D may correspond to TRBD1 or TRBD2 (6 bases each). The CDR3 has 13 amino acids. In germline, CDR1 is SGDLS, CDR2 YYNGEE. The V end lost 6 bases, the J end lost 4 bases, and 10 bases lay between the germline ends. The CDR3 nucleotides read TGTGCCAGCACCAGGGGAGGCACCGGGGAGCTGTTTTTT. Encoded protein: CASTRGGTGELFF. Together with reference TRBV9 and TRBJ2-2, the CDR3 gives the full variable domain: DSGVTQTPKHLITATGQRVTLRCSPRSGDLSVYWYQQSLDQGLQFLIQYYNGEERAKGNILERFSAQQFPDLHSELNLSSLELGDSALYFCASTRGGTGELFFGEGSRLTVL.

This clonotype was detected a few times. The J gene is TRBJ1-1, the V gene TRBV6-2 or TRBV6-3, with unresolved D. Between the trimmed V and J ends, which lost 5 bases and 4 bases, there was a span of 17 bases. Germline assignment: CDR1 MNHEY and CDR2 SVGEGT. The CDR3 runs 15 residues. The CDR3 sequence is CASSPATLGSTEAFF. The CDR3 region has the DNA TGTGCCAGCAGTCCCGCGACTCTGGGGTCCACTGAAGCTTTCTTT.

The chain carries TRBV30 and TRBJ2-1; D remains unclear. V lost 0 bases to trimming and J lost 8 bases, with 20 bases between them. The CDR3 is made up of 16 amino acids. The germline V gene has CDR1 GTSNPN and CDR2 SVGIG (reference sequence). The CDR3 bases are TGTGCCTGGAGTGTTCCCACGGCTCAGATCCTGGATGAGCAGTTCTTC. Translated: CAWSVPTAQILDEQFF.

V and J are TRBV28 and TRBJ2-1, with D unclear. This CDR3 is 13 amino acids long. Trimming stripped 6 bases from V and 12 bases from J, with 18 bases between. CDR1 and CDR2 (germline): MDHEN, SYDVKM. The DNA of the CDR3 is TGTGCCAGCAGCCCCGGGCTCGCCGGCTGGCAGTTCTTC. Its translation is CASSPGLAGWQFF.

This clonotype showed up just a few times. The V and J genes are TRBV20-1 and TRBJ2-2; 8 positions agree with TRBD1. The CDR3 consists of 15 residues. The germline V gene has CDR1 DFQATT and CDR2 SNEGSKA (reference sequence). V shed 0 bases and J 7 bases; nucleotides not matched to a gene: 7. As DNA, the CDR3 is TGCAGTGCTAGAGATGTGACAGGGGTGTTCGGGGAGCTGTTTTTT. Translating it yields CSARDVTGVFGELFF.